This is a list of T cell receptor beta chains from one sample in a study of T cell repertoires in cytomegalovirus infection. TCRdb re-called the reads with MiXCR, one entry per CDR3 protein. Of about a million distinct CDR3 sequences detected, around 32% appear once; the ten largest clones hold 13%. These TCRs' antigens remain unknown. The sample consisted of cultured CD8+ T cells from PBMCs, taken from culture after CMV antigen stimulation. These receptors were taken from a human donor in good health (CMV status not recorded). Some clones in this sample may be carry-over from other donors' samples. The CDR3 runs from the conserved cysteine through the conserved F or W. Fields, in order: CDR3 protein, CDR3 DNA, CDR3 length, clone size, V gene, J gene, D gene. D genes are given only for firm matches. The listing skips clone size in some rows; elsewhere it reads once, few, many or a size class.

cdr3_aa: CASSVAVNREPNTGELFF; cdr3_nt: TGTGCCAGCAGCGTAGCAGTAAACAGGGAGCCGAACACCGGGGAGCTGTTTTTT; cdr3_length: 18; clone_size: -; v_call: TRBV9; j_call: TRBJ2-2; d_call: -
cdr3_aa: CASSSMRGPSNEQFF; cdr3_nt: TGTGCCAGCAGTTCGATGCGGGGTCCCTCCAATGAGCAGTTCTTC; cdr3_length: 15; clone_size: -; v_call: TRBV12-3/TRBV12-4; j_call: TRBJ2-1; d_call: -
cdr3_aa: CATSSGQAGLEKLFF; cdr3_nt: TGTGCCACCAGCAGTGGACAGGCGGGCCTCGAAAAACTGTTTTTT; cdr3_length: 15; clone_size: once; v_call: TRBV15; j_call: TRBJ1-4; d_call: TRBD1
cdr3_aa: CSARDPALERVTTEQFF; cdr3_nt: TGCAGTGCTAGAGATCCGGCCCTCGAGCGGGTGACGACTGAGCAGTTCTTC; cdr3_length: 17; clone_size: -; v_call: TRBV20-1; j_call: TRBJ2-1; d_call: -
cdr3_aa: CASSYLSGGNTGELFF; cdr3_nt: TGTGCCAGCAGTTACCTTAGCGGGGGTAACACCGGGGAGCTGTTTTTT; cdr3_length: 16; clone_size: -; v_call: TRBV6-5; j_call: TRBJ2-2; d_call: TRBD2
cdr3_aa: CASNGYDETQYF; cdr3_nt: TGTGCCAGCAATGGGTACGACGAGACCCAGTACTTC; cdr3_length: 12; clone_size: few; v_call: TRBV6-1; j_call: TRBJ2-5; d_call: -
cdr3_aa: CASSQDLEAAIGEQYF; cdr3_nt: TGTGCCAGCAGCCAAGATTTGGAGGCAGCTATAGGGGAGCAGTACTTC; cdr3_length: 16; clone_size: few; v_call: TRBV3-1; j_call: TRBJ2-7; d_call: -
cdr3_aa: CASSLWGQGEETQYF; cdr3_nt: TGTGCCAGCAGTCTCTGGGGACAGGGTGAAGAGACCCAGTACTTC; cdr3_length: 15; clone_size: -; v_call: TRBV5-4; j_call: TRBJ2-5; d_call: TRBD1
cdr3_aa: CASSLAQTGSYNEQFF; cdr3_nt: TGTGCCAGCAGCTTAGCGCAAACTGGCTCCTACAATGAGCAGTTCTTC; cdr3_length: 16; clone_size: many; v_call: TRBV7-6; j_call: TRBJ2-1; d_call: -
cdr3_aa: CASSFLPGSANTGELFF; cdr3_nt: TGTGCCAGCAGCTTCTTACCCGGGTCCGCGAACACCGGGGAGCTGTTTTTT; cdr3_length: 17; clone_size: -; v_call: TRBV7-6; j_call: TRBJ2-2; d_call: -
cdr3_aa: CASSVATDVNEKLFF; cdr3_nt: TGTGCCAGCAGCGTAGCTACGGACGTTAATGAAAAACTGTTTTTT; cdr3_length: 15; clone_size: -; v_call: TRBV9; j_call: TRBJ1-4; d_call: -
cdr3_aa: CAGDSRLAATNYGYTF; cdr3_nt: TGTGCCGGGGACTCACGACTGGCGGCAACTAACTATGGCTACACCTTC; cdr3_length: 16; clone_size: few; v_call: TRBV2; j_call: TRBJ1-2; d_call: -
cdr3_aa: CASSERGGPYSNQPQHF; cdr3_nt: TGTGCCAGCAGTGAACGGGGGGGCCCATATAGCAATCAGCCCCAGCATTTT; cdr3_length: 17; clone_size: few; v_call: TRBV6-1; j_call: TRBJ1-5; d_call: -
cdr3_aa: CATGSRGEQETQYF; cdr3_nt: TGTGCCACTGGATCTAGGGGGGAGCAAGAGACCCAGTACTTC; cdr3_length: 14; clone_size: -; v_call: TRBV6-6; j_call: TRBJ2-5; d_call: -
cdr3_aa: CAAWGQNGNSGNTIYF; cdr3_nt: TGTGCCGCATGGGGGCAAAACGGTAACTCTGGAAACACCATATATTTT; cdr3_length: 16; clone_size: few; v_call: TRBV6-1; j_call: TRBJ1-3; d_call: -
cdr3_aa: CASSAGRGGGYTF; cdr3_nt: TGTGCCAGCTCCGCGGGCAGGGGCGGTGGCTACACCTTC; cdr3_length: 13; clone_size: -; v_call: TRBV18; j_call: TRBJ1-2; d_call: -
cdr3_aa: CASSIQGAPGNTIYF; cdr3_nt: TGTGCCAGCAGTATACAGGGGGCGCCTGGAAACACCATATATTTT; cdr3_length: 15; clone_size: few; v_call: TRBV6-1; j_call: TRBJ1-3; d_call: TRBD1
cdr3_aa: CASSFRRDRGMGKLFF; cdr3_nt: TGTGCCAGCAGCTTCCGCCGGGACAGGGGCATGGGGAAACTGTTTTTT; cdr3_length: 16; clone_size: -; v_call: TRBV7-8; j_call: TRBJ1-4; d_call: TRBD1
cdr3_aa: CASSLDGNGAFF; cdr3_nt: TGTGCCAGCAGCTTGGACGGGAACGGAGCTTTCTTT; cdr3_length: 12; clone_size: few; v_call: TRBV5-4; j_call: TRBJ1-1; d_call: -
cdr3_aa: CASSRQRYLNYGYTF; cdr3_nt: TGTGCCAGCAGCCGTCAGAGGTATCTTAACTATGGCTACACCTTC; cdr3_length: 15; clone_size: few; v_call: TRBV12-3/TRBV12-4; j_call: TRBJ1-2; d_call: -
cdr3_aa: CASSLLGQGFTGELFF; cdr3_nt: TGTGCCAGCAGCTTATTGGGACAGGGATTCACCGGGGAGCTGTTTTTT; cdr3_length: 16; clone_size: many; v_call: TRBV5-6; j_call: TRBJ2-2; d_call: TRBD1
cdr3_aa: CASSYSASGGVEQFF; cdr3_nt: TGTGCCAGCAGTTACTCGGCTAGCGGGGGCGTTGAGCAGTTCTTC; cdr3_length: 15; clone_size: few; v_call: TRBV6-5; j_call: TRBJ2-1; d_call: TRBD2
cdr3_aa: CASRGWEQYF; cdr3_nt: TGTGCCAGCCGGGGGTGGGAGCAGTACTTC; cdr3_length: 10; clone_size: few; v_call: TRBV2; j_call: TRBJ2-7; d_call: -
cdr3_aa: CASSFSEWQFF; cdr3_nt: TGTGCCAGCAGCTTTTCTGAGTGGCAGTTCTTC; cdr3_length: 11; clone_size: few; v_call: TRBV5-4; j_call: TRBJ2-1; d_call: -
cdr3_aa: CASSLGTGYTEAFF; cdr3_nt: TGTGCCAGCAGCTTAGGGACAGGGTACACTGAAGCTTTCTTT; cdr3_length: 14; clone_size: many; v_call: TRBV7-8; j_call: TRBJ1-1; d_call: TRBD1
cdr3_aa: CASSLEFGQGGTGELFF; cdr3_nt: TGTGCCAGCAGCTTAGAATTCGGACAGGGTGGCACCGGGGAGCTGTTTTTT; cdr3_length: 17; clone_size: many; v_call: TRBV7-2; j_call: TRBJ2-2; d_call: TRBD1
cdr3_aa: CASSYMEGATGELFF; cdr3_nt: TGTGCCAGCAGTTACATGGAGGGGGCGACCGGGGAGCTGTTTTTT; cdr3_length: 15; clone_size: few; v_call: TRBV6-6; j_call: TRBJ2-2; d_call: -
cdr3_aa: CASSPGGSGDTQYF; cdr3_nt: TGCGCCAGCAGCCCGGGAGGGAGCGGGGATACGCAGTATTTT; cdr3_length: 14; clone_size: few; v_call: TRBV4-3; j_call: TRBJ2-3; d_call: TRBD2
cdr3_aa: CASTRQGIITDTQYF; cdr3_nt: TGTGCCAGCACCCGACAGGGGATTATAACAGATACGCAGTATTTT; cdr3_length: 15; clone_size: -; v_call: TRBV28; j_call: TRBJ2-3; d_call: TRBD1
cdr3_aa: CASSLEEIRTDTQYF; cdr3_nt: TGTGCCAGCAGCTTAGAAGAGATTAGAACAGATACGCAGTATTTT; cdr3_length: 15; clone_size: few; v_call: TRBV11-2; j_call: TRBJ2-3; d_call: -
cdr3_aa: CASSLWVRTGRSYEQYF; cdr3_nt: TGTGCCAGCAGCTTATGGGTTAGGACAGGAAGGTCCTACGAGCAGTACTTC; cdr3_length: 17; clone_size: few; v_call: TRBV11-2; j_call: TRBJ2-7; d_call: TRBD1
cdr3_aa: CASTQNPGLATDTQYF; cdr3_nt: TGTGCCAGCACCCAGAATCCCGGACTAGCAACGGATACGCAGTATTTT; cdr3_length: 16; clone_size: -; v_call: TRBV6-5; j_call: TRBJ2-3; d_call: TRBD2
cdr3_aa: CASSLSNAPEQFF; cdr3_nt: TGTGCCAGCAGCTTATCCAACGCGCCTGAGCAGTTCTTC; cdr3_length: 13; clone_size: -; v_call: TRBV7-9; j_call: TRBJ2-1; d_call: -
cdr3_aa: CASSLDGSPDQPQHF; cdr3_nt: TGTGCCAGCAGCTTGGACGGGTCCCCGGACCAGCCCCAGCATTTT; cdr3_length: 15; clone_size: many; v_call: TRBV7-3; j_call: TRBJ1-5; d_call: -
cdr3_aa: CSVESSGGESNQETQYF; cdr3_nt: TGCAGCGTTGAAAGTAGCGGGGGGGAGTCGAATCAAGAGACCCAGTACTTC; cdr3_length: 17; clone_size: -; v_call: TRBV29-1; j_call: TRBJ2-5; d_call: TRBD2
cdr3_aa: CASSGDQGNQPQHF; cdr3_nt: TGTGCCAGCAGTGGGGACCAAGGCAATCAGCCCCAGCATTTT; cdr3_length: 14; clone_size: -; v_call: TRBV2; j_call: TRBJ1-5; d_call: -
cdr3_aa: CASSSPILGAEQYF; cdr3_nt: TGTGCCAGCAGTTCACCCATTCTAGGGGCCGAGCAGTACTTC; cdr3_length: 14; clone_size: -; v_call: TRBV6-5; j_call: TRBJ2-7; d_call: -
cdr3_aa: CASKDRGNNGYTF; cdr3_nt: TGTGCCAGCAAAGACAGGGGGAATAATGGCTACACCTTC; cdr3_length: 13; clone_size: few; v_call: TRBV27; j_call: TRBJ1-2; d_call: TRBD1
cdr3_aa: CASSATLGRGVGGELFF; cdr3_nt: TGTGCCAGCAGCGCCACCCTCGGGAGAGGGGTCGGCGGGGAGCTGTTTTTT; cdr3_length: 17; clone_size: -; v_call: TRBV9; j_call: TRBJ2-2; d_call: -
cdr3_aa: CSAPIRDRGGQPQHF; cdr3_nt: TGCAGTGCTCCGATCCGGGACAGGGGAGGGCAGCCCCAGCATTTT; cdr3_length: 15; clone_size: -; v_call: TRBV20-1; j_call: TRBJ1-5; d_call: TRBD1
cdr3_aa: CASSFGKNYEQYF; cdr3_nt: TGTGCCAGCAGTTTCGGAAAAAACTACGAGCAGTACTTC; cdr3_length: 13; clone_size: once; v_call: TRBV27; j_call: TRBJ2-7; d_call: -
cdr3_aa: CASSLESAYYGYTF; cdr3_nt: TGTGCCAGCAGCTTAGAGTCCGCCTACTATGGCTACACCTTC; cdr3_length: 14; clone_size: many; v_call: TRBV7-8; j_call: TRBJ1-2; d_call: -
cdr3_aa: CASSETSGGTDTQYF; cdr3_nt: TGTGCCAGCAGTGAGACTAGCGGGGGCACAGATACGCAGTATTTT; cdr3_length: 15; clone_size: many; v_call: TRBV6-4; j_call: TRBJ2-3; d_call: TRBD2
cdr3_aa: CASSGGVGNTEAFF; cdr3_nt: TGCGCCAGCAGTGGAGGTGTGGGTAACACTGAAGCTTTCTTT; cdr3_length: 14; clone_size: few; v_call: TRBV10-2; j_call: TRBJ1-1; d_call: -
cdr3_aa: CASRSPGINYNEQFF; cdr3_nt: TGTGCCAGCCGCTCCCCCGGGATTAACTACAATGAGCAGTTCTTC; cdr3_length: 15; clone_size: -; v_call: TRBV6-6; j_call: TRBJ2-1; d_call: -
cdr3_aa: CSARNSGGNQETQYF; cdr3_nt: TGCAGTGCTAGGAATAGCGGGGGAAACCAAGAGACCCAGTACTTC; cdr3_length: 15; clone_size: -; v_call: TRBV20-1; j_call: TRBJ2-5; d_call: TRBD2
cdr3_aa: CASSLGTANTRELFF; cdr3_nt: TGTGCCAGCAGTCTGGGGACAGCGAACACCAGGGAGCTGTTTTTT; cdr3_length: 15; clone_size: -; v_call: TRBV6-5; j_call: TRBJ2-2; d_call: TRBD1
cdr3_aa: CASRYSKRLETQYF; cdr3_nt: TGTGCCAGCAGGTACTCTAAGAGGCTGGAGACCCAGTACTTC; cdr3_length: 14; clone_size: -; v_call: TRBV6-6; j_call: TRBJ2-5; d_call: -
cdr3_aa: CASSSKGYEQFF; cdr3_nt: TGTGCCAGCAGTTCAAAGGGCTATGAGCAGTTCTTC; cdr3_length: 12; clone_size: -; v_call: TRBV12-3/TRBV12-4; j_call: TRBJ2-1; d_call: -
cdr3_aa: CASSPQGAPTNYGYTF; cdr3_nt: TGTGCCAGCAGCCCCCAGGGGGCGCCTACTAACTATGGCTACACCTTC; cdr3_length: 16; clone_size: -; v_call: TRBV13; j_call: TRBJ1-2; d_call: TRBD1
cdr3_aa: CASSYSVGLTTEAFF; cdr3_nt: TGTGCCAGCAGTTACTCTGTTGGGTTGACAACTGAAGCTTTCTTT; cdr3_length: 15; clone_size: few; v_call: TRBV6-2/TRBV6-3; j_call: TRBJ1-1; d_call: -
cdr3_aa: CASSRTGGTTEAFF; cdr3_nt: TGCGCCAGCAGCCGGACAGGGGGAACAACTGAAGCTTTCTTT; cdr3_length: 14; clone_size: -; v_call: TRBV4-3; j_call: TRBJ1-1; d_call: TRBD1
cdr3_aa: CASSPGGGADYNEQFF; cdr3_nt: TGTGCCAGCAGTCCAGGGGGAGGAGCAGACTACAATGAGCAGTTCTTC; cdr3_length: 16; clone_size: few; v_call: TRBV2; j_call: TRBJ2-1; d_call: -
cdr3_aa: CATSDPGTAGRGELFF; cdr3_nt: TGTGCCACCAGTGACCCTGGGACAGCCGGTCGAGGGGAGCTGTTTTTT; cdr3_length: 16; clone_size: -; v_call: TRBV24-1; j_call: TRBJ2-2; d_call: TRBD1
cdr3_aa: CASSETGNTEAFF; cdr3_nt: TGTGCCAGTAGTGAGACAGGTAACACTGAAGCTTTCTTT; cdr3_length: 13; clone_size: few; v_call: TRBV19; j_call: TRBJ1-1; d_call: -
cdr3_aa: CASSLVQSGRDTQYF; cdr3_nt: TGTGCCAGCAGCTTAGTACAGTCGGGCAGGGATACGCAGTATTTT; cdr3_length: 15; clone_size: -; v_call: TRBV7-8; j_call: TRBJ2-3; d_call: -
cdr3_aa: CASSIRQPPEQYF; cdr3_nt: TGTGCCAGCAGTATCAGACAGCCACCCGAGCAGTACTTC; cdr3_length: 13; clone_size: once; v_call: TRBV5-4; j_call: TRBJ2-7; d_call: -